The clone carrying this T cell receptor (beta chain) was counted ten times or more. V shed 7 bases and J shed 5 bases, with 17 bases lying between them. Germline V CDR1 and CDR2: SEHNR, FQNEAQ (reference sequence). CDR3 length: 14 residues. These data are taken from a study of tumor-infiltrating lymphocytes in oesophageal squamous cell carcinoma. TCRdb redid the calling of the PCR reads with MiXCR, one entry per CDR3 protein. The data contain some 12,000 distinct CDR3 sequences, around 53% of them seen just once; the ten biggest clones take up under 55%. Input material: esophageal tumor tissue. The chain combines TRBV7-9 with TRBJ1-1; the D gene is possibly TRBD1 (5 bases). The TCR originated in a female donor with esophageal squamous cell carcinoma. The CDR3 bases are TGTGCCAGCACCCACGGGGGGGGGGGGACTGAAGCTTTCTTT. Translating it yields CASTHGGGGTEAFF.